The rows below give T cell receptor beta chains drawn from one sample of a study of cytomegalovirus exposure and HLA in healthy donors. Assay used: immunoSEQ multiplex PCR; TCRdb lists only in-frame clones, some missing. Here the sample spans about 190,000 clones, around nine tenths being singletons. The sequencing sample was made of PBMCs. The receptor set was obtained from a young woman in good health and CMV-seronegative. The CDR3 runs from the conserved cysteine through the conserved F or W. The order of the fields is D gene, clone size, V gene, J gene, CDR3 DNA, CDR3 protein. D genes are given only for firm matches. Not every row has a clone size; where given, it reads once, few, many or a size class.

D: NA
size: NA
V: TRBV28
J: TRBJ1-3
DNA: TGTGCCAGCAGCAATTCTGGAAACACCATATATTTT
CDR3: CASSNSGNTIYF

D: TRBD2
size: NA
V: TRBV5-6
J: TRBJ2-1
DNA: TGTGCCAGCAGCCCGGGATCGGGGGGAGGCAGCTACAATGAGCAGTTCTTC
CDR3: CASSPGSGGGSYNEQFF

D: NA
size: NA
V: TRBV5-1
J: TRBJ2-1
DNA: TGCGCCAGCAGCGTGACAAACAATGAGCAGTTCTTC
CDR3: CASSVTNNEQFF

D: NA
size: NA
V: TRBV5-6
J: TRBJ2-7
DNA: TGTGCCAGCAGCTCGGACACCTCCTACGAGCAGTACTTC
CDR3: CASSSDTSYEQYF

D: TRBD1
size: few
V: TRBV29-1
J: TRBJ2-1
DNA: TGCAGCGTTGATCCAGGGGGCGGGGATGAGCAGTTCTTC
CDR3: CSVDPGGGDEQFF

D: TRBD2
size: NA
V: TRBV9
J: TRBJ2-1
DNA: TGTGCCAGCAGCGTCGGGGGGACGGGTGAGCAGTTCTTC
CDR3: CASSVGGTGEQFF

D: NA
size: NA
V: TRBV21-1
J: TRBJ1-5
DNA: TGTGCCAGCTCAATCGGCAGGACAGGGGGCGTGGACGGCAATCAGCCCCAGCATTTT
CDR3: CASSIGRTGGVDGNQPQHF

D: NA
size: few
V: TRBV29-1
J: TRBJ2-1
DNA: TGCAGCGTTGAGGACAGCGCGAATGAGCAGTTCTTC
CDR3: CSVEDSANEQFF

D: TRBD2
size: once
V: TRBV27
J: TRBJ2-7
DNA: TGTGCCAGCAGTCCCCCACTAGCGGGAGAGATGAGGGGCCCCTACGAGCAGTACTTC
CDR3: CASSPPLAGEMRGPYEQYF

D: TRBD1
size: NA
V: TRBV27
J: TRBJ2-5
DNA: TGTGCCAGCAGTCCTGGACAGGGGGGATGGGGGGAGACCCAGTACTTC
CDR3: CASSPGQGGWGETQYF

D: NA
size: NA
V: TRBV21-1
J: TRBJ1-1
DNA: TGTGCCCTCAGCAAGTGCGGCGGGAGATCGAGGACTGAAGCTTTCTTT
CDR3: CALSKCGGRSRTEAFF

D: TRBD1
size: few
V: TRBV18
J: TRBJ2-2
DNA: TGTGCCAGCTCACCTGTCCAACCGGGACAGGGGACCGGGGAGCTGTTTTTT
CDR3: CASSPVQPGQGTGELFF

D: NA
size: NA
V: TRBV7-9
J: TRBJ2-5
DNA: TGTGCCAGCAGCCTGCTTGGGGGGGCCAAGACCCAGTACTTC
CDR3: CASSLLGGAKTQYF

D: TRBD2
size: NA
V: TRBV7-6
J: TRBJ2-1
DNA: TGTGCCAGCAGCTTAGCGGAGAGTAGCGGGGGCCATAGGTATGAGCAGTTCTTC
CDR3: CASSLAESSGGHRYEQFF

D: NA
size: NA
V: TRBV4-1
J: TRBJ2-7
DNA: TGCGCCAGCAGCCAAGGGCAGACTGCCTCCGAGCAGTACTTC
CDR3: CASSQGQTASEQYF

D: TRBD1
size: NA
V: TRBV28
J: TRBJ1-2
DNA: TGTGCCAGCAGTTTATCGGACAGGGCTAGGATTTTAGCTAACTATGGCTACACCTTC
CDR3: CASSLSDRARILANYGYTF

D: NA
size: NA
V: TRBV6-5
J: TRBJ1-2
DNA: TGTGCCAGCAGTTACGGAGGGTACGGCTACACCTTC
CDR3: CASSYGGYGYTF

D: NA
size: NA
V: TRBV29-1
J: TRBJ2-2
DNA: TGCAGCGTTGCGGTTCCCGGGGAGCTGTTTTTT
CDR3: CSVAVPGELFF

D: NA
size: NA
V: TRBV7-2
J: TRBJ1-4
DNA: TGTGCCAGCAGCTTCGGGGCAACTAATGAAAAACTGTTTTTT
CDR3: CASSFGATNEKLFF

D: NA
size: NA
V: TRBV19
J: TRBJ2-1
DNA: TGTGCCAGTAGTATTGGACTAGGGGGCTACAATGAGCAGTTCTTC
CDR3: CASSIGLGGYNEQFF

D: TRBD2
size: NA
V: TRBV7-2
J: TRBJ2-5
DNA: TGTGCCAGCAGCTCCAGGACTAGCGGGAGGGTAGAGACCCAGTACTTC
CDR3: CASSSRTSGRVETQYF

D: TRBD2
size: few
V: TRBV9
J: TRBJ2-1
DNA: TGTGCCAGCAGCGTAGCGTCGGCTAGCGGGAGCCCGATAGAGCAGTTCTTC
CDR3: CASSVASASGSPIEQFF

D: TRBD1
size: NA
V: TRBV4-2
J: TRBJ2-3
DNA: TGTGCCAGCAGCCAAGAAAGGGGGCAGAGGGGGTATTTT
CDR3: CASSQERGQRGYF

D: TRBD1
size: NA
V: TRBV7-2
J: TRBJ2-1
DNA: TGTGCCAGCAGCTTTAGGACAGGGGCTTACAATGAGCAGTTCTTC
CDR3: CASSFRTGAYNEQFF

D: NA
size: NA
V: TRBV5-1
J: TRBJ2-1
DNA: TGCGCCAGCAACCTGGAGGGGGGCCTAGCGGTTTTCCGTGAGCAGTTCTTC
CDR3: CASNLEGGLAVFREQFF

D: TRBD1
size: NA
V: TRBV25-1
J: TRBJ2-2
DNA: TGTGCCAGCAGTGCCACAGGGGGGACCGGGGAGCTGTTTTTT
CDR3: CASSATGGTGELFF

D: NA
size: NA
V: TRBV10-3
J: TRBJ1-5
DNA: TGTGCCATCAGTGACAGGGAGGAGGGTCAGCCCCAGCATTTT
CDR3: CAISDREEGQPQHF

D: NA
size: NA
V: TRBV18
J: TRBJ2-3
DNA: TGTGCCAGCTCTACCACTACTAGCTCGGATACGCAGTATTTT
CDR3: CASSTTTSSDTQYF

D: NA
size: NA
V: TRBV9
J: TRBJ2-1
DNA: TGTGCCAGCAGCCCCCCTGCGGATGAGCAGTTCTTC
CDR3: CASSPPADEQFF

D: TRBD1
size: NA
V: TRBV6-6
J: TRBJ2-7
DNA: TGTGCCAGCTGGATGGGACAGGGGGCCTGGCAGTACTTC
CDR3: CASWMGQGAWQYF

D: NA
size: NA
V: TRBV6-1
J: TRBJ1-2
DNA: TGTGCCAGCACCCTTGACTACTATGGCTACACCTTC
CDR3: CASTLDYYGYTF

D: TRBD1
size: NA
V: TRBV2
J: TRBJ2-1
DNA: TGTGCCAGCAATAAGGACAGGGGGTCCTACAATGAGCAGTTCTTC
CDR3: CASNKDRGSYNEQFF

D: NA
size: NA
V: TRBV5-8
J: TRBJ2-3
DNA: TGTGCCAGCTCCCGGGACTTAGCTAGCACAGATACGCAGTATTTT
CDR3: CASSRDLASTDTQYF

D: NA
size: once
V: TRBV25-1
J: TRBJ1-1
DNA: TGTGCCAGCAGTGAATATCCCCAGGGGCTGAACACTGAAGCTTTCTTT
CDR3: CASSEYPQGLNTEAFF

D: TRBD1
size: NA
V: TRBV29-1
J: TRBJ2-1
DNA: TGCAGCGTTGAGGGACAGGGACCCTACAATGAGCAGTTCTTC
CDR3: CSVEGQGPYNEQFF

D: TRBD1
size: once
V: TRBV6-5
J: TRBJ1-2
DNA: TGTGCCAGCAGTTACAGTCGGACAGGGGGCTTCGGCTACACCTTC
CDR3: CASSYSRTGGFGYTF

D: TRBD2
size: NA
V: TRBV2
J: TRBJ2-4
DNA: TGTGCCAGCACTAGAAGCGGGGGGGGCGCCAAAAACATTCAGTACTTC
CDR3: CASTRSGGGAKNIQYF

D: TRBD2
size: once
V: TRBV7-8
J: TRBJ2-7
DNA: TGTGCCAGCAGCTTAGCTAGCGGGAGGGTATCCTACGAGCAGTACTTC
CDR3: CASSLASGRVSYEQYF

D: NA
size: NA
V: TRBV27
J: TRBJ1-3
DNA: TGTGCCAGCAGCCGAGGGTATACGGGGGGAAACACCATATATTTT
CDR3: CASSRGYTGGNTIYF

D: NA
size: NA
V: TRBV5-1
J: TRBJ2-5
DNA: TGCGCCAGCAGCTTGGATACCGGGCAGGGGACCCAGTACTTC
CDR3: CASSLDTGQGTQYF

D: TRBD1
size: once
V: TRBV5-4
J: TRBJ2-1
DNA: TGTGCCAGCAGTCCAGGGGGAGTGCACTCGGTACGTGAGCAGTTCTTC
CDR3: CASSPGGVHSVREQFF

D: TRBD1
size: NA
V: TRBV7-9
J: TRBJ1-2
DNA: TGTGCCAGCAGTCGACAGGGACGGGATGGCTACACCTTC
CDR3: CASSRQGRDGYTF